The next 32 T cell receptor beta chains were all read from a single sample in a study of cytomegalovirus exposure and HLA in healthy donors. Primers for the PCR totalled 60 Vbeta and 13 Jbeta. This table comes from immunoSEQ multiplex PCR, and its TCRdb copy is limited to in-frame clones, with some not included. The sample has about 85,000 clones; about 80% are singletons. The specimen was PBMCs. The source of these receptors is a man aged 45 to 65 in good health and CMV-seropositive.

The chain couples TRBV14 to TRBJ2-7; perhaps TRBD1 as D (5 bases). This CDR3 spans 15 amino acids. Between the trimmed V and J ends, which lost 1 base and 2 bases, there was a span of 12 bases. Germline loops: CDR1 SGHDN, CDR2 FVKESK. CDR3 sequence (DNA): TGTGCCAGCAGCCAAGGTTTACAGGATACCTACGAGCAGTACTTC. Translation gives CASSQGLQDTYEQYF.

This clone was found a few times. This rearrangement joins TRBV6-5 to TRBJ2-1, with a possible D match to TRBD2 (6 bases). This CDR3 comprises 14 residues. V lost 8 bases, J lost 2 bases, and 13 bases lay in between. The germline CDR1 and CDR2 sequences are MNHEY and SVGAGI. The CDR3 DNA sequence: TGTGCCAGCTCTTCGAGCGGGCCCTACAATGAGCAGTTCTTC. Translating gives CASSSSGPYNEQFF.

This rearrangement joins TRBV27 to TRBJ2-5; 12 nucleotides agree with TRBD2. CDR1 and CDR2 (germline): MNHEY, SMNVEV (reference sequence). The CDR3 is 19 residues long. Germline trimming cut 7 bases from V and 3 bases from J; bases unmatched to any gene: 18. CDR3 bases: TGTGCCAGCAAGCCGACGACAGGCGGACTAGCGGGGCTTAAAGAGACCCAGTACTTC. Amino acid sequence: CASKPTTGGLAGLKETQYF.

The J gene is TRBJ1-2, the V gene TRBV30; 7 nucleotides align to TRBD1. Germline-derived CDR1 and CDR2 are GTSNPN and SVGIG (reference sequence). J lost 3 bases, V lost 3 bases, and 1 base had no gene match. The CDR3 spans 12 residues. CDR3 loop: CAWSRGDYGYTF. The CDR3 bases are TGTGCCTGGAGCAGGGGGGACTATGGCTACACCTTC.

The rearrangement uses TRBV5-6 and TRBJ2-1; tentatively, D is TRBD1 (6 bases). V dropped 0 bases and J dropped 0 bases, with 13 bases sitting between them. Germline V gene data show CDR1 as SGHDT and CDR2 as YYEEEE. The CDR3 has 17 amino acids. Here the CDR3 DNA reads TGTGCCAGCAGCTTGGCCAGGGGAGTCAGCTCCTACAATGAGCAGTTCTTC. Translating it yields CASSLARGVSSYNEQFF.

The chain joins TRBV7-2 to TRBJ2-4; maybe TRBD2 (6 bases). Trimming pared 5 bases from V and 7 bases from J, leaving 21 bases between. The CDR3 is 16 residues long. Germline V gene data show CDR1 as SGHTA and CDR2 as FQGNSA. CDR3 DNA sequence: TGTGCCAGCAGCCCCTACAGCCGAGGAGGGGCCAACATTCAGTACTTC. It is translated as CASSPYSRGGANIQYF.

The V and J genes are TRBV5-1 and TRBJ2-7, with D possibly TRBD1 on 9 matching bases. V lost 8 bases, J lost 7 bases, and 28 bases lay in between. There are 16 residues in the CDR3. Germline CDR1 and CDR2: SGHRS and YFSETQ. CDR3 DNA sequence: TGCGCCAGTGGGACAGGGTTTAGCGGGACCCAGGATGAGCAGTACTTC. Its translation is CASGTGFSGTQDEQYF. Full variable domain (remainder filled in from reference TRBV5-1 and TRBJ2-7): KAGVTQTPRYLIKTRGQQVTLSCSPISGHRSVSWYQQTPGQGLQFLFEYFSETQRNKGNFPGRFSGRQFSNSRSEMNVSTLELGDSALYLCASGTGFSGTQDEQYFGPGTRLTVT.

The chain's CDR3 is CSVESGVQMEQYF. For the CDR3, the DNA is TGCAGCGTTGAAAGCGGGGTCCAAATGGAGCAGTACTTC. The gene calls are TRBV29-1 and TRBJ2-5; 7 nucleotides align to TRBD2. CDR1 SQVTM and CDR2 ANQGSEA come from the germline V gene. The CDR3 sequence is 13 residues long. J lost 11 bases, V lost 2 bases, and 11 bases had no gene match.

The chain couples TRBV28 to TRBJ1-2, with D possibly being TRBD1 (6 bases). The CDR3 length is 15 residues. Per germline, CDR1 MDHEN and CDR2 SYDVKM. V was clipped by 5 bases and J by 4 bases, with 17 bases between them. CDR3: CASSHTRTVVYGYTF. The CDR3 DNA reads TGTGCCAGCAGTCATACCAGGACAGTAGTCTATGGCTACACCTTC.

The chain carries TRBV4-2 and TRBJ2-5; D is unclear. Deletions cut 0 bases from V and 4 bases from J, with 9 bases between. CDR1 is LGHNA, CDR2 YNFKEQ, per germline. The CDR3 contains 14 residues. CDR3 sequence (DNA): TGTGCCAGCAGCCAAGAGCCCGGCGGAGAGACCCAGTACTTC. It yields the protein CASSQEPGGETQYF.

This rearrangement joins TRBV18 to TRBJ2-1; 15 nucleotides line up with TRBD2. Germline V gives CDR1 KGHSH, CDR2 LQKENI. Germline trimming cut 3 bases from V and 6 bases from J; bases unmatched to any gene: 3. This CDR3 is 16 amino acids long. The DNA of the CDR3 is TGTGCCAGCTCACCGAGGACTAGCGGGAGGGCCAATGAGCAGTTCTTC. Protein: CASSPRTSGRANEQFF.

This clone appeared a few times. The chain carries TRBV5-6 and TRBJ1-1; D is uncertain. Trimming took 4 bases from V and 7 from J, leaving 17 bases between them. Germline values: CDR1 SGHDT, CDR2 YYEEEE. The CDR3 totals 14 residues. CDR3 nucleotide sequence: TGTGCCAGCAGCCCTGAACGGCGGGGTAATGAAGCTTTCTTT. Translating it yields CASSPERRGNEAFF.

V gene TRBV9 combines with J gene TRBJ2-2; TRBD2 matches 11 bases. Germline CDR1 SGDLS, CDR2 YYNGEE. This CDR3 is built from 17 residues. The trim removed 4 bases at V and 5 bases at J, leaving 10 bases unmatched. DNA of the CDR3: TGTGCCAGCAGCATTCGTCCCGGGACTAGCGGTACCGGGGAGCTGTTTTTT. Translation gives CASSIRPGTSGTGELFF. The full variable domain, with the rest looked up from reference TRBV9 and TRBJ2-2, is DSGVTQTPKHLITATGQRVTLRCSPRSGDLSVYWYQQSLDQGLQFLIQYYNGEERAKGNILERFSAQQFPDLHSELNLSSLELGDSALYFCASSIRPGTSGTGELFFGEGSRLTVL.

In this sample, this clone turned up once. The chain carries TRBV7-2 and TRBJ2-5; D remains ambiguous. This CDR3 contains 15 residues. Trimming removed 1 base at V and 1 base at J, with 10 bases between. CDR1 and CDR2 from the germline V gene are SGHTA and FQGNSA. The CDR3 DNA is TGTGCCAGCAGCTTAGTAGCCTCGACCCAAGAGACCCAGTACTTC. Translation gives CASSLVASTQETQYF.

This clone was seen more than once but under ten times. V and J are TRBV27 and TRBJ2-2; 9 bases line up with TRBD1. The CDR3 consists of 15 residues. V lost 3 bases, J lost 4 bases, and 3 bases stayed unmatched. Per the germline V gene, CDR1 is MNHEY and CDR2 is SMNVEV (reference sequence). The CDR3 here is CASSFHRGLTGELFF. The DNA for the CDR3 is TGTGCCAGCAGTTTTCACAGGGGGCTCACCGGGGAGCTGTTTTTT.

The genes are TRBV19 and TRBJ1-1; D is uncertain. Looked up from germline, CDR1 is LNHDA and CDR2 is SQIVND (reference sequence). This CDR3 spans 13 amino acids. The V end was cut by 3 bases, the J end by 8 bases, with 13 bases between. The CDR3 DNA sequence: TGTGCCAGTAGTATCAGGTCCGGATTCGAAGCTTTCTTT. It encodes CASSIRSGFEAFF.

The genes are TRBV18 and TRBJ2-2; a weak D match, TRBD1 (5 bases). This CDR3 comprises 17 residues. The V gene lost 4 bases and the J gene lost 5 bases, with 20 bases spanning the gap. CDR1 is KGHSH and CDR2 is LQKENI in the germline V gene. Here the CDR3 reads CASSLTDVDSKTGELFF. CDR3 DNA sequence: TGTGCCAGCTCACTTACGGATGTAGACAGTAAAACCGGGGAGCTGTTTTTT. Full variable domain (outside the CDR3, taken from reference TRBV18 and TRBJ2-2): NAGVMQNPRHLVRRRGQEARLRCSPMKGHSHVYWYRQLPEEGLKFMVYLQKENIIDESGMPKERFSAEFPKEGPSILRIQQVVRGDSAAYFCASSLTDVDSKTGELFFGEGSRLTVL.

The chain carries TRBV5-1 and TRBJ2-7; 11 nucleotides match TRBD1. V shed 5 bases, J shed 4 bases, and the junction held 8 bases outside the gene matches. From germline, CDR1 is SGHRS and CDR2 YFSETQ. The CDR3 extends over 15 amino acids. This chain's CDR3 is CASRIGQGASYEQYF. DNA for the CDR3: TGCGCCAGCAGAATTGGACAGGGGGCGAGTTACGAGCAGTACTTC.

The chain is built from TRBV7-9 and TRBJ2-1; D unresolved. The CDR3 has 13 residues. V gave up 2 bases and J gave up 3 bases, with 5 bases separating them. Germline assignment: CDR1 SEHNR and CDR2 FQNEAQ (reference sequence). The CDR3 here is CASSLLFYNEQFF. CDR3 coding DNA: TGTGCCAGCAGCTTACTATTCTACAATGAGCAGTTCTTC.

The J gene is TRBJ2-5, the V gene TRBV18, with 7 bases aligning to TRBD2. Near its end, the DNA agrees better with TRBJ2-7, so the J call may be wrong. This CDR3 spans 13 amino acids. The V gene's germline CDR1 is KGHSH and CDR2 LQKENI. The CDR3 coding sequence is TGTGCCAGCTCTCACGGGCGGGAGCGCGAGCAGTACTTC. Translating it yields CASSHGREREQYF.

This clone was counted only a few times. V usage is TRBV6-1 and J usage is TRBJ2-3; 7 nucleotides agree with TRBD1. The CDR3 has 15 residues. The V segment lost 1 base and the J segment 4 bases; nucleotides outside the gene matches: 5. The V gene's germline CDR1 is MNHNS and CDR2 SASEGT. The CDR3 DNA is TGTGCCAGCAGTGAAGAGGCAGGGGGACCAGATACGCAGTATTTT. It specifies CASSEEAGGPDTQYF.

The chain employs TRBV5-1 and TRBJ1-1; 8 bases match TRBD1. From germline, CDR1 is SGHRS and CDR2 YFSETQ. V dropped 3 bases and J dropped 1; count of bases not matched to a gene: 2. The CDR3 totals 14 residues. CDR3 amino acids: CASSSTGENTEAFF. CDR3 coding DNA: TGCGCCAGCAGCTCGACAGGGGAGAACACTGAAGCTTTCTTT.

The rearrangement joins TRBV2 to TRBJ2-3; D gene ambiguous. This CDR3 has 12 amino acids. CDR1 is SNHLY and CDR2 is FYNNEI in the germline V gene. V shed 3 bases and J shed 9 bases, with 10 bases lying between them. In DNA, the CDR3 is TGTGCCAGCAGTGAGAGCTATCGAACGCAGTATTTT. Its translation is CASSESYRTQYF.

This chain joins TRBV5-6 and TRBJ2-7; the match to TRBD2 covers 10 bases. The CDR3 runs to 16 residues. Germline V gene lookup returns CDR1 SGHDT and CDR2 YYEEEE. With 0 bases clipped from V and 3 bases from J, the junction kept 6 bases outside the gene matches. Here the CDR3 reads CASSLGGPSGSYEQYF. As DNA, the CDR3 is TGTGCCAGCAGCTTGGGTGGGCCTAGCGGGAGCTACGAGCAGTACTTC.

The count of this clone is one. The rearrangement links TRBV5-1 to TRBJ1-1; a possible D gene is TRBD1 (5 bases). The germline CDR1 and CDR2 sequences are SGHRS and YFSETQ. The CDR3 contains 14 residues. The V and J ends lost 4 bases and 5 bases respectively, with 15 bases between them. The CDR3 loop is CASSKGTAGTEAFF. The DNA of the CDR3 is TGCGCCAGCAGCAAAGGGACGGCGGGGACTGAAGCTTTCTTT.

CDR3 loop: CASSDGRVTQYF. CDR3 bases: TGTGCCAGCAGTGACGGGAGGGTTACGCAGTATTTT. This sequence joins TRBV2 and TRBJ2-3, with 8 bases identical to TRBD2. Looked up from germline, CDR1 is SNHLY and CDR2 is FYNNEI. V dropped 3 bases and J dropped 8; count of bases not matched to a gene: 1. CDR3 length: 12 amino acids.

The chain recombines TRBV2 with TRBJ1-1; 7 bases align to TRBD1. Unmatched junction bases numbered 9, after V lost 4 bases and J lost 7 bases. CDR3 length: 14 residues. Germline CDR1 reads SNHLY; CDR2 reads FYNNEI. DNA for the CDR3: TGTGCCAGCAGTGGAGAGTCACAGGGGTATGAAGCTTTCTTT. Its translation: CASSGESQGYEAFF.

CDR3: CASSQEIAGLKQYF. The CDR3 nucleotides read TGTGCCAGCAGCCAAGAAATCGCCGGGTTGAAGCAGTACTTC. V and J are TRBV14 and TRBJ2-7; no clear D. Trimming removed 0 bases at V and 8 bases at J, with 14 bases between. The length of the CDR3 is 14 residues. Germline loops: CDR1 SGHDN, CDR2 FVKESK.

The gene calls are TRBV11-2 and TRBJ2-2; 8 nucleotides align to TRBD2. The germline CDR1 and CDR2 sequences are SGHAT and FQNNGV. CDR3 length: 15 amino acids. J lost 8 bases, V lost 2 bases, and 7 bases had no gene match. The chain's CDR3 is CASSLSSGRVGELFF. The CDR3 bases are TGTGCCAGCAGCTTATCATCCGGGAGGGTGGGGGAGCTGTTTTTT.

The gene calls are TRBV5-1 and TRBJ2-3; 7 bases fit TRBD1. CDR1 SGHRS and CDR2 YFSETQ come from the germline V gene. The CDR3 totals 15 residues. V lost 0 bases to trimming and J lost 1 base; unmatched junction nucleotides: 2. CDR3 residues: CASSLGQGGTDTQYF. DNA of the CDR3: TGCGCCAGCAGCTTGGGCCAGGGGGGCACAGATACGCAGTATTTT.

This rearrangement joins TRBV12-5 to TRBJ1-2; D possibly corresponds to TRBD1 (5 bases). CDR3 length equals 15 residues. Germline values: CDR1 LGHNT, CDR2 FRNRAP. Trimming left V 3 bases short and J 0 bases short, with 11 bases between. Written as DNA, the CDR3 is TGTGCTAGTGGTTTTCGGCTGACAGCTAACTATGGCTACACCTTC. Protein product: CASGFRLTANYGYTF.

The chain links TRBV7-9 to TRBJ1-1; D perhaps matches TRBD1 (5 bases). Trimming removed 2 bases at V and 2 bases at J, with 12 bases between. This CDR3 has 15 amino acids. The V gene's germline CDR1 is SEHNR and CDR2 FQNEAQ (reference sequence). CDR3 protein: CASSLRQGQNTEAFF. As DNA, the CDR3 is TGTGCCAGCAGCTTACGGCAGGGCCAAAACACTGAAGCTTTCTTT.